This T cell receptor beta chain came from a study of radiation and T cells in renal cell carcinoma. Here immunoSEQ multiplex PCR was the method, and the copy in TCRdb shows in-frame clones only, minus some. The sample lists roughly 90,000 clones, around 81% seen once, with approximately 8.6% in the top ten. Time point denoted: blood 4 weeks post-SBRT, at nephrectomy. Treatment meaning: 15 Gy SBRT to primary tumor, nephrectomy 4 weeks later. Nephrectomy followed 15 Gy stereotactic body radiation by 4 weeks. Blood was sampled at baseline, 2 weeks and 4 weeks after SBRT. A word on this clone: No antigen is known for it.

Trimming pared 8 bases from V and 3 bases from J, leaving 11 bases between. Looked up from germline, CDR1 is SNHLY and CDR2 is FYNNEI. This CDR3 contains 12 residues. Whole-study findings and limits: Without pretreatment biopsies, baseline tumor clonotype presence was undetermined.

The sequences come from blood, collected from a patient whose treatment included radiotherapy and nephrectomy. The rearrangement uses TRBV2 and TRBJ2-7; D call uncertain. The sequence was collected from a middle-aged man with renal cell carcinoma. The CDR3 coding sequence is TGTGCCAGCCTCGCCAACTACTACGAGCAGTACTTC. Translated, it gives CASLANYYEQYF.